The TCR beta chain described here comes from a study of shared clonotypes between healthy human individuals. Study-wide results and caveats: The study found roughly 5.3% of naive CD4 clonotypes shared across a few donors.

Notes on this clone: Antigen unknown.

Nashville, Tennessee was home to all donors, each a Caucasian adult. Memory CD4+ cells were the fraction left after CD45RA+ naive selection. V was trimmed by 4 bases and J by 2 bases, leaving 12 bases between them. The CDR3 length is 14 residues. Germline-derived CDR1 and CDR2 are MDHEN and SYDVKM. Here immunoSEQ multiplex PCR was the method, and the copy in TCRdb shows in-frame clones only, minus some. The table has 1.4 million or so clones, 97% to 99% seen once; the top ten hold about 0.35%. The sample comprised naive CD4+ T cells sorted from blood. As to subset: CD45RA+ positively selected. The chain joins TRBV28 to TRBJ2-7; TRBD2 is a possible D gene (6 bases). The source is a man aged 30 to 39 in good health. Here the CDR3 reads CASSSRGGAYEQYF. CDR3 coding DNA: TGTGCCAGCAGTTCCCGCGGAGGGGCCTACGAGCAGTACTTC.